The next 12 T cell receptor beta chains were all read from a single sample in a study of cytomegalovirus exposure and HLA in healthy donors (dated by TCRdb to 2016 to 2017). Library prep was done by the immunoSEQ multiplex PCR assay. For the multiplex PCR, a mixture combining 60 forward primers for TCR Vbeta segments and 13 reverse primers for TCR Jbeta segments was used. TCRdb holds this immuneACCESS table with in-frame rearrangements only. Some clones are missing; in checked studies, unresolved V genes explain under half, and the rest has no known cause. In all, the sample holds about 170,000 clones, and over 65% of those were seen once. 7.1% of the sample goes to the ten largest clones. What was sequenced was PBMCs. These TCRs come from a man in his forties in good health and CMV-seropositive.

This chain links TRBV10-3 with TRBJ1-3; D may be TRBD1 (5 bases). This CDR3 is built from 16 residues. Germline V gene data show CDR1 as ENHRY and CDR2 as SYGVKD. V was pared by 9 bases and J by 2 bases, with 20 bases between. Here the CDR3 reads CAMAQAQPGAGNTIYF. CDR3 nucleotide sequence: TGTGCCATGGCCCAGGCTCAACCGGGGGCTGGAAACACCATATATTTT.

The CDR3 nucleotides are TGCGCCAGCAGCTCCTACACCGGGGAGCTGTTTTTT. Encoded protein: CASSSYTGELFF. This chain connects TRBV5-1 to TRBJ2-2, with D uncertain. Germline CDR1 SGHRS, CDR2 YFSETQ. Trimming left V 3 bases short and J 3 bases short, with 3 bases between. This CDR3 has 12 residues.

In DNA form, the CDR3 reads TGTGCCAGCAGCTTAGATTGGGAGTACACCGGGGAGCTGTTTTTT. Amino acids: CASSLDWEYTGELFF. The chain combines TRBV7-9 with TRBJ2-2; tentatively, D is TRBD2 (5 bases). V lost 1 base and J 3 bases, leaving 9 bases between the germline ends. Germline V gene sequence: CDR1 SEHNR, CDR2 FQNEAQ (reference sequence). This CDR3 is 15 amino acids long.

The chain joins TRBV7-3 to TRBJ2-7; 8 nucleotides line up with TRBD1. After removal of 5 bases from V and 2 bases from J, the junction contained 5 bases not matched to a gene. Germline V lookup: CDR1 SGHTA, CDR2 FQGTGA. The CDR3 is 14 amino acids. The CDR3 here is CASSPADRAYEQYF. DNA of the CDR3: TGTGCCAGCAGCCCCGCGGACAGGGCCTACGAGCAGTACTTC.

The chain recombines TRBV4-3 with TRBJ2-2; TRBD2 aligns across 10 bases. Per germline, CDR1 LGHNA and CDR2 YSLEER. The CDR3 sequence is 16 residues long. The ends lost 2 bases at V and 5 bases at J; junction bases unmatched: 5. In DNA, the CDR3 is TGCGCCAGCAGCCAAATGGGGACTAGCGTTACCGGGGAGCTGTTTTTT. Translated: CASSQMGTSVTGELFF.

The chain joins TRBV27 to TRBJ2-3, with 12 bases fitting TRBD2. J gave up 5 bases and V 6 bases, and 9 bases lay outside the gene matches. The germline V gene encodes CDR1 MNHEY and CDR2 SMNVEV (reference sequence). This CDR3 spans 16 amino acids. Here the CDR3 reads CASRRTSGGRIDTQYF. In DNA form, the CDR3 reads TGTGCCAGCAGACGAACTAGCGGGGGGAGGATAGATACGCAGTATTTT.

This clone was counted between two and nine times. This chain joins TRBV4-3 and TRBJ1-1; no clear D. V was pared by 4 bases and J by 2 bases, with 11 bases between. The germline V gene encodes CDR1 LGHNA and CDR2 YSLEER. The CDR3 is 14 amino acids. CDR3 sequence: CASSLRGSNTEAFF. CDR3 in DNA: TGCGCCAGCAGCCTACGGGGATCCAACACTGAAGCTTTCTTT.

This clone appeared a few times. The chain has TRBV13 and TRBJ2-1; D gene uncertain. Germline lookup yields CDR1 PRHDT and CDR2 FYEKMQ (reference sequence). The ends were cut back, 5 bases at V and 3 bases at J, with 14 bases in the middle. This CDR3 contains 15 residues. The CDR3: CASSENKNHYNEQFF. The CDR3 bases are TGTGCCAGCAGCGAAAACAAGAACCACTACAATGAGCAGTTCTTC.

This clone has more than one count but fewer than ten. This rearrangement joins TRBV7-9 to TRBJ2-3; D possibly corresponds to TRBD2 (5 bases). This CDR3 has 12 residues. V was clipped by 5 bases and J by 6 bases, with 9 bases between them. Per germline, CDR1 SEHNR and CDR2 FQNEAQ (reference sequence). CDR3 region: CASSPQRDTQYF. The CDR3 DNA follows: TGTGCCAGCAGCCCCCAGCGGGATACGCAGTATTTT.

Comments on this clone: One end of the junction is discordant with germline, which a read error may explain. The chain uses TRBV7-2 and TRBJ1-5; D not resolved. CDR3 length: 16 residues. The germline V gene encodes CDR1 SGHTA and CDR2 FQGNSA. As DNA, the CDR3 is TGTGCCAGCAGCCTGAATAGGAGGGTTAGCGATCAGCCCCAGCATTTT. Its translation is CASSLNRRVSDQPQHF.

This clone occurred a few times. The V and J genes are TRBV27 and TRBJ2-3; D is undetermined. The CDR3 runs to 15 residues. Germline loops: CDR1 MNHEY, CDR2 SMNVEV (reference sequence). The V end was cut by 2 bases, the J end by 2 bases, with 11 bases between. CDR3 protein: CASSLKLVYTDTQYF. DNA for the CDR3: TGTGCCAGCAGTTTAAAGCTAGTGTACACAGATACGCAGTATTTT.

The CDR3 sequence is CASSERRGRTGELFF. The DNA for the CDR3 is TGTGCCAGCAGTGAGCGGAGGGGTAGGACCGGGGAGCTGTTTTTT. The V and J genes are TRBV6-1 and TRBJ2-2; a weak D match, TRBD2 (6 bases). From germline, CDR1 is MNHNS and CDR2 SASEGT. The CDR3 consists of 15 residues. The V end lost 3 bases, the J end lost 5 bases, and 13 bases lay between the germline ends.